This T cell receptor beta chain was documented in a study of read filtering for tumor transcriptome and immune sequencing. Study-wide points: Without single-read clonotypes, shared clonotype proportions correlated more between IR-seq and RNA-seq.

This clonotype has a count of ten or more. Its antigen remains unknown. In germline, CDR1 is LGHDT, CDR2 YNNKEL (reference sequence). The CDR3 sequence is 11 residues long. With 0 bases removed from V and 7 bases from J, the gap between germline ends came to 3 bases. From roughly 400 ng of RNA, a library with molecular barcoded alpha/delta and beta/gamma adaptors was made. TCRdb ran MiXCR on the reads and lists one entry per CDR3 protein. Altogether under 35,000 distinct CDR3 sequences are present, 15% to 20% being singletons, with the ten largest covering around 15%. This sequence joins TRBV3-1 and TRBJ2-5, with D hard to call. Sequences were obtained from a population of CD138-negative cells sorted from bone marrow. The sequence was obtained from a donor aged 40 or over with multiple myeloma. The chain's CDR3 is CASSQEGTQYF. As DNA, the CDR3 is TGTGCCAGCAGCCAAGAAGGGACCCAGTACTTC.